Many counts were recorded for the clone carrying this TCR beta chain. The sample originates from a study of T-cell reconstitution after alpha-beta-depleted transplantation in children. Unique molecular identifiers were incorporated into the prepared TCRbeta library. A single record per CDR3 protein comes from TCRdb applying MiXCR to the PCR reads. The sample holds approximately 400,000 distinct CDR3 sequences, about a tenth seen once. After removal of 7 bases from V and 5 bases from J, the junction contained 9 bases not matched to a gene. The CDR3 is made up of 16 amino acids. Germline CDR1 reads MNHEY; CDR2 reads SVGEGT.

V gene TRBV6-2 or TRBV6-3 combines with J gene TRBJ2-2, with 11 bases lining up with TRBD2. Sample: PBMCs from the stem cell graft donor, taken from the stem cell graft. The clonotype originates from a human donor who donated a stem cell graft to a child with acute myeloid leukemia. CDR3 in DNA: TGTGCCAGCACCACACTAGCGGGAGTAGTAACCGGGGAGCTGTTTTTT. It specifies CASTTLAGVVTGELFF.